A single sample gave rise to the 18 T cell receptor beta chains below, sequenced in a study of cytomegalovirus exposure and HLA in healthy donors. With 60 Vbeta and 13 Jbeta primers, the PCR was carried out. The table came from immunoSEQ multiplex PCR; TCRdb's copy has only in-frame clones and leaves some out. The sample records fewer than 100,000 clones, over 60% being singletons. Sequenced input: PBMCs. The receptors come from a female donor in good health and CMV-seronegative.

The DNA of the CDR3 is TGTGCCAGCAGCTTTCAGGTTAATGAGCAGTTCTTC. Translation: CASSFQVNEQFF. The V call is TRBV7-2, the J call TRBJ2-1; unclear D gene. This CDR3 region has 12 residues. V shed 3 bases and J shed 7 bases, with 7 bases lying between them. The germline V gene has CDR1 SGHTA and CDR2 FQGNSA.

This sequence joins TRBV10-1 and TRBJ2-3, with 8 bases fitting TRBD1. This CDR3 comprises 14 residues. The V gene end was trimmed by 7 bases and the J gene end by 3 bases; junction bases not matched to a gene: 6. Germline CDR1 is WNHNN and CDR2 is SYGVQD (reference sequence). This CDR3 reads CASNRDRYTDTQYF. In nucleotides, the CDR3 is TGCGCCAGCAACCGGGACAGGTATACAGATACGCAGTATTTT.

This chain uses TRBV15 with TRBJ2-5; D call uncertain. The CDR3 loop spans 16 amino acids. Deletions cut 0 bases from V and 1 base from J, with 12 bases between. The germline CDR1 and CDR2 sequences are LNHNV and YYDKDF (reference sequence). CDR3 sequence reads: CATSREATSGQETQYF. CDR3 DNA: TGTGCCACCAGCAGAGAGGCAACCTCGGGCCAAGAGACCCAGTACTTC.

V usage is TRBV4-1 and J usage is TRBJ2-5; D not certain. V dropped 3 bases and J dropped 5 bases, with 22 bases sitting between them. The CDR3 sequence is 17 residues long. Germline values: CDR1 MGHRA, CDR2 YSYEKL. CDR3 DNA sequence: TGCGCCAGCAGCCAGCTCCCGGCGACTCGGAGTTGGGAGACCCAGTACTTC. Residues: CASSQLPATRSWETQYF.

This clone was recorded a few times. The gene calls are TRBV13 and TRBJ2-1, with a possible D match to TRBD2 (6 bases). Trimming took 0 bases from V and 8 from J, leaving 14 bases between them. Germline loops: CDR1 PRHDT, CDR2 FYEKMQ (reference sequence). The CDR3 runs to 15 residues. The CDR3 reads CASSLGLGRGDEQFF. Written as DNA, the CDR3 is TGTGCCAGCAGCTTAGGCCTCGGGAGAGGGGATGAGCAGTTCTTC.

The rearrangement joins TRBV27 to TRBJ2-1, with D tentatively TRBD2 (5 bases). V lost 0 bases and J lost 7, with 13 bases in between. The CDR3 spans 15 residues. CDR1 and CDR2 (germline): MNHEY, SMNVEV (reference sequence). CDR3 region: CASSLSEGPGNEQFF. For the CDR3, the DNA is TGTGCCAGCAGTTTATCTGAAGGGCCGGGGAATGAGCAGTTCTTC.

The chain employs TRBV19 and TRBJ2-5; 9 positions match TRBD1. The germline gives CDR1 LNHDA, CDR2 SQIVND (reference sequence). V lost 4 bases, J lost 1 base, and 4 bases stayed unmatched. The CDR3 consists of 15 residues. This CDR3 is CASSKVTGGQETQYF. In nucleotides, the CDR3 is TGTGCCAGTAGTAAGGTGACAGGGGGCCAAGAGACCCAGTACTTC.

This clone came up a few times. The chain employs TRBV19 and TRBJ2-3; 8 bases match TRBD1. There are 13 residues in the CDR3. Germline lookup yields CDR1 LNHDA and CDR2 SQIVND (reference sequence). The V gene end was trimmed by 6 bases and the J gene end by 5 bases; junction bases not matched to a gene: 4. The CDR3 nucleotides read TGTGCCAGTAGGGGGACAGGTGGAGATACGCAGTATTTT. This sequence encodes CASRGTGGDTQYF.

Only one count was recorded for this clone. The V gene is TRBV5-1, the J gene TRBJ2-5; TRBD2 matches at 7 bases. This CDR3 has 17 amino acids. CDR1 is SGHRS, CDR2 YFSETQ, per germline. The V gene end was trimmed by 0 bases and the J gene end by 0 bases; junction bases not matched to a gene: 8. The CDR3 sequence is CASSLESGTSYQETQYF. CDR3 DNA: TGCGCCAGCAGCTTGGAAAGCGGGACCTCGTACCAAGAGACCCAGTACTTC.

This clone was seen a single time. This rearrangement joins TRBV11-2 to TRBJ1-1, with D possibly being TRBD1 (5 bases). The V gene lost 0 bases and the J gene lost 8 bases, with 10 bases spanning the gap. The CDR3 loop spans 13 amino acids. In germline, CDR1 is SGHAT, CDR2 FQNNGV. CDR3 sequence: CASSLDRQLEAFF. CDR3 nucleotide sequence: TGTGCCAGCAGCTTAGACCGACAGCTCGAAGCTTTCTTT.

The chain is built from TRBV4-3 and TRBJ2-1; TRBD2 matches at 10 bases. Germline V CDR1 and CDR2: LGHNA, YSLEER. V was pared by 1 base and J by 4 bases, with 16 bases of the junction left unmatched. The CDR3 is 20 residues long. The CDR3 loop is CASSQGYRLPASGGYNEQFF. CDR3 bases: TGCGCCAGCAGCCAAGGATACAGGCTCCCGGCTAGCGGGGGTTACAATGAGCAGTTCTTC.

This clone was counted only a few times. The chain joins TRBV4-3 to TRBJ1-5; TRBD1 might be the D (5 bases). Germline CDR1 is LGHNA and CDR2 is YSLEER. The V end was cut by 3 bases, the J end by 2 bases, with 11 bases between. This CDR3 contains 15 residues. The CDR3 here is CASSQGGYGNQPQHF. CDR3 sequence (DNA): TGCGCCAGCAGCCAGGGGGGATATGGCAATCAGCCCCAGCATTTT.

The chain employs TRBV10-3 and TRBJ1-1; 8 bases align to TRBD1. The CDR3 loop spans 14 amino acids. The germline CDR1 and CDR2 sequences are ENHRY and SYGVKD. The V gene end was trimmed by 10 bases and the J gene end by 0 bases; junction bases not matched to a gene: 7. The DNA for the CDR3 is TGTGCCACTTTGACAGGGGCCATGAACACTGAAGCTTTCTTT. Protein: CATLTGAMNTEAFF.

As to this clone: The junction does not match germline at one end; this may be a read error. V gene TRBV13 combines with J gene TRBJ1-1; no clear D gene. Germline lookup yields CDR1 PRHDT and CDR2 FYEKMQ (reference sequence). The CDR3 extends over 13 amino acids. The CDR3 region has the DNA TGTGCCAGCAGCAAACGCATGAACACCGAAGCTTTCTTT. As protein: CASSKRMNTEAFF. Variable domain in full (rest from reference TRBV13 and TRBJ1-1): AAGVIQSPRHLIKEKRETATLKCYPIPRHDTVYWYQQGPGQDPQFLISFYEKMQSDKGSIPDRFSAQQFSDYHSELNMSSLELGDSALYFCASSKRMNTEAFFGQGTRLTVV.

This sequence joins TRBV7-8 and TRBJ2-1, with D perhaps TRBD2 (5 bases). V was clipped by 3 bases and J by 8 bases, with 8 bases between them. Germline CDR1 is SGHVS and CDR2 is FQNEAQ. The CDR3 runs to 12 residues. Written as DNA, the CDR3 is TGTGCCAGCAGCTTTAGCGATGATGAGCAGTTCTTC. It encodes CASSFSDDEQFF.

The J gene is TRBJ1-6, the V gene TRBV6-6; 7 bases line up with TRBD1. This CDR3 is built from 14 residues. V gave up 4 bases and J gave up 9 bases; unmatched junction bases: 6. Germline V gene lookup returns CDR1 MNHNY and CDR2 SVGAGI (reference sequence). CDR3 sequence: CASSSPGGVSPLHF. The CDR3, as DNA: TGTGCCAGCAGTTCCCCAGGGGGAGTTTCACCCCTCCACTTT.

The rearrangement uses TRBV28 and TRBJ2-3, with 7 bases fitting TRBD2. V lost 6 bases, J lost 1 base, and 7 bases stayed unmatched. Germline V lookup: CDR1 MDHEN, CDR2 SYDVKM. The CDR3 contains 15 residues. CDR3 protein: CASSLIAGGTDTQYF. The CDR3, as DNA: TGTGCCAGCAGCCTTATAGCGGGCGGCACAGATACGCAGTATTTT. Full variable domain (outside the CDR3, taken from reference TRBV28 and TRBJ2-3): DVKVTQSSRYLVKRTGEKVFLECVQDMDHENMFWYRQDPGLGLRLIYFSYDVKMKEKGDIPEGYSVSREKKERFSLILESASTNQTSMYLCASSLIAGGTDTQYFGPGTRLTVL.

This clone was seen a few times. This chain connects TRBV2 to TRBJ2-3; D is perhaps TRBD2 (6 bases). The CDR3 spans 15 residues. Germline V gene sequence: CDR1 SNHLY, CDR2 FYNNEI. The V end lost 5 bases, the J end lost 4 bases, and 16 bases lay between the germline ends. The CDR3 DNA reads as TGTGCCAGCAGTTCTGGGACTGCAGGTTCAGATACGCAGTATTTT. This sequence encodes CASSSGTAGSDTQYF.